This T cell receptor beta chain was captured in a study of T cell repertoires in cytomegalovirus infection. Study conclusions and caveats: Adding up the frequency of public TCR beta families identified people who carried CMV plus the relevant HLA.

This clonotype was detected many times. Its specificity is unknown. One entry per CDR3 protein, called by TCRdb with MiXCR from the reads. Counted here are about 140,000 distinct CDR3 sequences, about 6% occurring once; the ten biggest clones make up around 17%. The germline V and J ends were trimmed by 8 bases and 4 bases, with 11 bases remaining between them. Per germline, CDR1 MDHEN and CDR2 SYDVKM. The CDR3 loop spans 12 amino acids. The source of this sequence is a human donor in good health (CMV status not recorded). Some clones in this sample may be carry-over from other donors' samples. Sequenced: PBMCs. V and J are TRBV28 and TRBJ1-1; D not certain. The CDR3 region is CASRARATEAFF. CDR3 DNA: TGTGCCAGCCGAGCGAGGGCCACTGAAGCTTTCTTT.